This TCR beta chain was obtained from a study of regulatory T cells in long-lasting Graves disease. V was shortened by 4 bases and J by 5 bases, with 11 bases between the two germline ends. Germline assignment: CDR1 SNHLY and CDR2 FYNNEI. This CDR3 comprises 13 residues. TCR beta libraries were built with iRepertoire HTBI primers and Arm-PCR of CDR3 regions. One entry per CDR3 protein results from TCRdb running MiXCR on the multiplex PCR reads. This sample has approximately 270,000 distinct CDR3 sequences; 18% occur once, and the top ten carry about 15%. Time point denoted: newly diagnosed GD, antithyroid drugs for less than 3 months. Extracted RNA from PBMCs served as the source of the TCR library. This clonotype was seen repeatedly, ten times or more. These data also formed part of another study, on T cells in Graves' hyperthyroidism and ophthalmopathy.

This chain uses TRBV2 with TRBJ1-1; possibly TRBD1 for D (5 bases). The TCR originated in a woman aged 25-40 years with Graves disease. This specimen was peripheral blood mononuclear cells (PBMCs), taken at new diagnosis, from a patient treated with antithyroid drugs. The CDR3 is CASSAGWETEAFF. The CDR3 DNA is TGTGCCAGCAGTGCAGGGTGGGAAACTGAAGCTTTCTTT.